Listed below are T cell receptor beta chains from one sample, sequenced in a study of blood T cell repertoires in COVID-19. This table comes from immunoSEQ multiplex PCR, and its TCRdb copy is limited to in-frame clones, with some not included. The sample lists about 80,000 clones, approximately 90% seen once, with 6.5% to 8.5% in the top ten. Sequencing was done on a sample of peripheral blood. These receptor sequences come from a woman of 80 years or more with acute or convalescent COVID-19. The CDR3 runs from the conserved cysteine through the conserved F or W. Fields, in order: D gene, clone size, V gene, J gene, CDR3 DNA, CDR3 protein. A D gene is named only where the DNA matches it firmly. Size values are once, few and many counts, or a class for expanded clones, and some rows have none.

d_call: -; clone_size: -; v_call: TRBV5-1; j_call: TRBJ1-1; cdr3_nt: TGCGCCAGCAGCTTGGCCAGGGAGGCTGAAGCTTTCTTT; cdr3_aa: CASSLAREAEAFF
d_call: -; clone_size: few; v_call: TRBV19; j_call: TRBJ1-1; cdr3_nt: TGTGCCAGTAGTCCCATACACGTTTTGAACACTGAAGCTTTCTTT; cdr3_aa: CASSPIHVLNTEAFF
d_call: -; clone_size: -; v_call: TRBV6-1; j_call: TRBJ1-4; cdr3_nt: TGTGCCAGCAGTGAAGACCCCCGGGGAGAAAAACTGTTTTTT; cdr3_aa: CASSEDPRGEKLFF
d_call: TRBD2; clone_size: -; v_call: TRBV5-1; j_call: TRBJ2-2; cdr3_nt: TGCGCCAGCAGCGACCTAGCGGGGGGGTACACCGGGGAGCTGTTTTTT; cdr3_aa: CASSDLAGGYTGELFF
d_call: -; clone_size: -; v_call: TRBV18; j_call: TRBJ1-2; cdr3_nt: TGTGCCAGCTCACCACGACGGGAGGGCCTACATGGCTACACCTTC; cdr3_aa: CASSPRREGLHGYTF
d_call: -; clone_size: -; v_call: TRBV5-1; j_call: TRBJ2-7; cdr3_nt: TGCGCCAGCAGCTTGGCGGGCCAGGGGACCTACGAGCAGTACTTC; cdr3_aa: CASSLAGQGTYEQYF
d_call: TRBD1; clone_size: -; v_call: TRBV2; j_call: TRBJ2-7; cdr3_nt: TGTGCCAGCAGTGCGGACAGGGGCTACGAGCAGTACTTC; cdr3_aa: CASSADRGYEQYF
d_call: TRBD2; clone_size: -; v_call: TRBV6-6; j_call: TRBJ2-1; cdr3_nt: TGTGCCAGCAGTGGACCGGGACTAGCGGGAGTCAATGAGCAGTTCTTC; cdr3_aa: CASSGPGLAGVNEQFF
d_call: TRBD2; clone_size: -; v_call: TRBV11-2; j_call: TRBJ2-1; cdr3_nt: TGTGCCAGCAGCTCACTAGCGGGGGGGTTTAATGAGCAGTTCTTC; cdr3_aa: CASSSLAGGFNEQFF
d_call: -; clone_size: once; v_call: TRBV6-6; j_call: TRBJ2-5; cdr3_nt: TGTGCCAGCAGCCTCCCTAGGGGGAGCCAAGAGACCCAGTACTTC; cdr3_aa: CASSLPRGSQETQYF
d_call: -; clone_size: few; v_call: TRBV14; j_call: TRBJ1-1; cdr3_nt: TGTGCCAGCAGCCAACTGACAGTTGAAGCTTTCTTT; cdr3_aa: CASSQLTVEAFF
d_call: TRBD2; clone_size: -; v_call: TRBV7-9; j_call: TRBJ2-7; cdr3_nt: TGTGCCAGCAGCTTAAATAGCGGGGGGCAGTACTTC; cdr3_aa: CASSLNSGGQYF
d_call: -; clone_size: -; v_call: TRBV18; j_call: TRBJ1-1; cdr3_nt: TGTGCCAGCTCACCAGGGGGGGGGAACACTGAAGCTTTCTTT; cdr3_aa: CASSPGGGNTEAFF
d_call: -; clone_size: -; v_call: TRBV12-3/TRBV12-4; j_call: TRBJ1-1; cdr3_nt: TGTGCCAGCAGTTCGACTGTGACTGAAGCTTTCTTT; cdr3_aa: CASSSTVTEAFF
d_call: TRBD1; clone_size: -; v_call: TRBV6-2/TRBV6-3; j_call: TRBJ2-5; cdr3_nt: TGTGCCAGCAGTTTTCAGGGGGTTGAGACCCAGTACTTC; cdr3_aa: CASSFQGVETQYF
d_call: TRBD1; clone_size: -; v_call: TRBV7-2; j_call: TRBJ1-4; cdr3_nt: TGTGCCAGCAGCTTCAAAGGACAGGGAGGGAATGAAAAACTGTTTTTT; cdr3_aa: CASSFKGQGGNEKLFF
d_call: TRBD1; clone_size: -; v_call: TRBV15; j_call: TRBJ1-2; cdr3_nt: TGTGCCACCAGCTTAAGGGACAGGGAATTCCATGGCTACACCTTC; cdr3_aa: CATSLRDREFHGYTF
d_call: -; clone_size: -; v_call: TRBV28; j_call: TRBJ1-1; cdr3_nt: TGTGCCAGCAGTTTCCGGGGGATGAACACTGAAGCTTTCTTT; cdr3_aa: CASSFRGMNTEAFF
d_call: -; clone_size: -; v_call: TRBV21-1; j_call: TRBJ2-7; cdr3_nt: TGTGCCAGGGGGAGGGGTGGCGAGCAGTACTTC; cdr3_aa: CARGRGGEQYF
d_call: TRBD1; clone_size: -; v_call: TRBV29-1; j_call: TRBJ2-7; cdr3_nt: TGCAGCGTTTCTACCCTCCGGGACAGCTACTACGAGCAGTACTTC; cdr3_aa: CSVSTLRDSYYEQYF
d_call: -; clone_size: few; v_call: TRBV27; j_call: TRBJ2-5; cdr3_nt: TGTGCCAGCAGTGCGGGACCGAAGCAAGAGACCCAGTACTTC; cdr3_aa: CASSAGPKQETQYF
d_call: -; clone_size: -; v_call: TRBV7-2; j_call: TRBJ2-5; cdr3_nt: TGTGCCAGCAGCTCGGGGTCGGCCCAGTACTTC; cdr3_aa: CASSSGSAQYF
d_call: -; clone_size: once; v_call: TRBV29-1; j_call: TRBJ1-2; cdr3_nt: TGCAGCGTTTCTCTTAACTATGGCTACACCTTC; cdr3_aa: CSVSLNYGYTF
d_call: TRBD1; clone_size: -; v_call: TRBV9; j_call: TRBJ1-6; cdr3_nt: TGTGCCAGCAGCGTGACAGGGTACAGTTCACCCCTCCACTTT; cdr3_aa: CASSVTGYSSPLHF
d_call: -; clone_size: once; v_call: TRBV11-2; j_call: TRBJ2-5; cdr3_nt: TGTGCCAGCAGCTTAGTTCTGGGCGGGTGGGAGACCCAGTACTTC; cdr3_aa: CASSLVLGGWETQYF
d_call: TRBD2; clone_size: -; v_call: TRBV7-8; j_call: TRBJ2-1; cdr3_nt: TGTGCCAGCAGCTTAGGAGTAGCGGGAGCGCATAATGAGCAGTTCTTC; cdr3_aa: CASSLGVAGAHNEQFF
d_call: TRBD1; clone_size: once; v_call: TRBV27; j_call: TRBJ2-7; cdr3_nt: TGTGCCAGCAGTCGTACAGGGGTCGAGCAGTACTTC; cdr3_aa: CASSRTGVEQYF
d_call: -; clone_size: once; v_call: TRBV19; j_call: TRBJ1-2; cdr3_nt: TGTGCCAGTAGCAGAGGGTCCAGGGGAGCTAACTATGGCTACACCTTC; cdr3_aa: CASSRGSRGANYGYTF
d_call: -; clone_size: -; v_call: TRBV2; j_call: TRBJ1-5; cdr3_nt: TGTGCCAGCAGTCGGGCAGGGAATCAGCCCCAGCATTTT; cdr3_aa: CASSRAGNQPQHF
d_call: TRBD2; clone_size: -; v_call: TRBV4-2; j_call: TRBJ2-1; cdr3_nt: TGTGCCAGCAGCCAAGGGGAGAGCGGGGCCCGATCGAAGCAGTTCTTC; cdr3_aa: CASSQGESGARSKQFF
d_call: -; clone_size: once; v_call: TRBV19; j_call: TRBJ1-2; cdr3_nt: TGTGCCACCTACAAGCGGGAAGTGGGGGATGGAGGCTACACCTTC; cdr3_aa: CATYKREVGDGGYTF
d_call: TRBD2; clone_size: -; v_call: TRBV10-1; j_call: TRBJ2-1; cdr3_nt: TGCGCCAGCAGTGGACTAGCCAACAATGAGCAGTTCTTC; cdr3_aa: CASSGLANNEQFF
d_call: -; clone_size: -; v_call: TRBV29-1; j_call: TRBJ1-5; cdr3_nt: TGCAGCGTCCTACAGGGTTCGGGCAATCAGCCCCAGCATTTT; cdr3_aa: CSVLQGSGNQPQHF
d_call: TRBD1; clone_size: -; v_call: TRBV6-2/TRBV6-3; j_call: TRBJ2-2; cdr3_nt: TGTGCCAGCAGTCGCGGTGCCCGACAGGGAACGAACACCGGGGAGCTGTTTTTT; cdr3_aa: CASSRGARQGTNTGELFF
d_call: TRBD1; clone_size: -; v_call: TRBV6-5; j_call: TRBJ1-4; cdr3_nt: TGTGCCAGCAGTAGTCCGGGACAGGGTAACGAAAAACTGTTTTTT; cdr3_aa: CASSSPGQGNEKLFF
d_call: -; clone_size: -; v_call: TRBV4-3; j_call: TRBJ2-3; cdr3_nt: TGCGCCAGCAGCCAAGATTGGATAGCTGGAGATACGCAGTATTTT; cdr3_aa: CASSQDWIAGDTQYF
d_call: TRBD1; clone_size: -; v_call: TRBV2; j_call: TRBJ2-2; cdr3_nt: TGTGCCAGCAGTGCCCGACAGGGGAACACCGGGGAGCTGTTTTTT; cdr3_aa: CASSARQGNTGELFF
d_call: -; clone_size: -; v_call: TRBV19; j_call: TRBJ2-5; cdr3_nt: TGTGCCAGTATGGGCAGGACCCAGTACTTC; cdr3_aa: CASMGRTQYF
d_call: -; clone_size: -; v_call: TRBV6-6; j_call: TRBJ1-1; cdr3_nt: TGTGCCAGCAGTTACTCTCGGGAAACTGAAGCTTTCTTT; cdr3_aa: CASSYSRETEAFF
d_call: TRBD1; clone_size: -; v_call: TRBV4-1; j_call: TRBJ2-1; cdr3_nt: TGCGCCAGCAGCCAAGGGGACAGGGTCACGAATGAGCAGTTCTTC; cdr3_aa: CASSQGDRVTNEQFF
d_call: TRBD1; clone_size: -; v_call: TRBV19; j_call: TRBJ2-1; cdr3_nt: TGTGCCAGTAGTATACTATGGGACAGGGTTGGGAGGGGAACCTACAATGAGCAGTTCTTC; cdr3_aa: CASSILWDRVGRGTYNEQFF
d_call: -; clone_size: -; v_call: TRBV19; j_call: TRBJ1-2; cdr3_nt: TGTGCCAGTAGTATAGACGACAGTCCGCCAGGCTACACCTTC; cdr3_aa: CASSIDDSPPGYTF
d_call: -; clone_size: -; v_call: TRBV7-9; j_call: TRBJ2-7; cdr3_nt: TGTGCCAGCTCCCGAGGAGTCGACCACTACGAGCAGTACTTC; cdr3_aa: CASSRGVDHYEQYF
d_call: -; clone_size: -; v_call: TRBV2; j_call: TRBJ2-7; cdr3_nt: TGTGCCAGCAGTCTCAGAACCTACGAGCAGTACTTC; cdr3_aa: CASSLRTYEQYF
d_call: -; clone_size: -; v_call: TRBV5-1; j_call: TRBJ1-5; cdr3_nt: TGCGCCAGCAGCCCTGGGACGGGGAGGGCGCCCCAGCATTTT; cdr3_aa: CASSPGTGRAPQHF
d_call: -; clone_size: -; v_call: TRBV6-4; j_call: TRBJ2-2; cdr3_nt: TGTGCCAGCAGTGCACAGTCCACCGGGGAGCTGTTTTTT; cdr3_aa: CASSAQSTGELFF
d_call: -; clone_size: -; v_call: TRBV6-1; j_call: TRBJ2-5; cdr3_nt: TGTGCCAGCAGTGAAGGGAGACGGTACCAAGAGACCCAGTACTTC; cdr3_aa: CASSEGRRYQETQYF
d_call: -; clone_size: -; v_call: TRBV6-5; j_call: TRBJ1-1; cdr3_nt: TGTGCCAGCAGTTACCTATCTGAAGCTTTCTTT; cdr3_aa: CASSYLSEAFF
d_call: TRBD1; clone_size: once; v_call: TRBV15; j_call: TRBJ2-3; cdr3_nt: TGTGCCACCAGTTCCGGCAGGGGGCATGGGAATACGCAGTATTTT; cdr3_aa: CATSSGRGHGNTQYF
d_call: -; clone_size: -; v_call: TRBV21-1; j_call: TRBJ2-3; cdr3_nt: TGTGCCAGCAGCAAAGATTGGGTGGCCGACAGGGGTTTGACAGATACGCAGTATTTT; cdr3_aa: CASSKDWVADRGLTDTQYF
d_call: -; clone_size: few; v_call: TRBV7-9; j_call: TRBJ1-4; cdr3_nt: TGTGCCAGCTCTGAAGGGGCAGGGAAGGAAAAACTGTTTTTT; cdr3_aa: CASSEGAGKEKLFF
d_call: TRBD1; clone_size: -; v_call: TRBV10-3; j_call: TRBJ2-3; cdr3_nt: TGTGCCATGGGGAGAGGGACAGACACAGATACGCAGTATTTT; cdr3_aa: CAMGRGTDTDTQYF
d_call: -; clone_size: -; v_call: TRBV19; j_call: TRBJ2-1; cdr3_nt: TGTGCCAGTAGTATGACTCCTACCTACTACAATGAGCAGTTCTTC; cdr3_aa: CASSMTPTYYNEQFF
d_call: -; clone_size: -; v_call: TRBV6-5; j_call: TRBJ2-1; cdr3_nt: TGTGCCAGCAGTCTGCGGAACGACCATGAGCAGTTCTTC; cdr3_aa: CASSLRNDHEQFF
d_call: -; clone_size: -; v_call: TRBV29-1; j_call: TRBJ2-7; cdr3_nt: TGCAGCGTTGTGGGCAGGTCCTACGAGCAGTACTTC; cdr3_aa: CSVVGRSYEQYF